The 14 T cell receptor beta chains in this list originate from one sample, sequenced in a study of blood T cell repertoires in COVID-19. TCRdb's table, derived via immunoSEQ multiplex PCR, lists solely in-frame clones and lacks some. Of approximately 59,000 clones listed, approximately 75% are singletons. Sequenced input: peripheral blood. The receptors derive from a man aged 60 to 69 with COVID-19, enrolled during active disease.

The chain recombines TRBV6-4 with TRBJ2-3, with 8 nucleotides matching TRBD2. Germline trimming cut 0 bases from V and 6 bases from J; bases unmatched to any gene: 5. Germline CDR1 reads MRHNA; CDR2 reads SNTAGT. The CDR3 contains 15 residues. In DNA, the CDR3 is TGTGCCAGCAGTGACTCTGGCGGGAGGATGGATACGCAGTATTTT. Protein: CASSDSGGRMDTQYF.

This sequence joins TRBV5-1 and TRBJ2-5; TRBD1 aligns across 10 bases. Per the germline V gene, CDR1 is SGHRS and CDR2 is YFSETQ. The CDR3 loop spans 15 amino acids. V was clipped by 1 base and J by 5 bases; unmatched bases: 5. In DNA form, the CDR3 reads TGCGCCAGCAGCTTGTCTGGGACAGGGGTGGAGACCCAGTACTTC. Translation gives CASSLSGTGVETQYF. The whole variable domain, remainder taken from reference TRBV5-1 and TRBJ2-5, is KAGVTQTPRYLIKTRGQQVTLSCSPISGHRSVSWYQQTPGQGLQFLFEYFSETQRNKGNFPGRFSGRQFSNSRSEMNVSTLELGDSALYLCASSLSGTGVETQYFGPGTRLLVL.

This clone showed up just a few times. The rearrangement uses TRBV11-3 and TRBJ1-3, with unresolved D. CDR3 length equals 15 residues. Trimming left V 5 bases short and J 0 bases short, with 11 bases between. Per germline, CDR1 SGHNT and CDR2 YENEEA. DNA of the CDR3: TGTGCCAGCAGCACAAGGAGACCCTCTGGAAACACCATATATTTT. Residues: CASSTRRPSGNTIYF.

The chain has TRBV2 and TRBJ1-1; no firm D call. The CDR3 is made up of 13 amino acids. Germline assignment: CDR1 SNHLY and CDR2 FYNNEI. V lost 4 bases to trimming and J lost 1 base, with 7 bases between them. The CDR3 DNA reads as TGTGCCAGCAGTGCGGACTCGAACACTGAAGCTTTCTTT. Its protein product is CASSADSNTEAFF.

The chain employs TRBV6-1 and TRBJ2-3, with D possibly TRBD2 on 5 matching bases. The V gene lost 3 bases and the J gene lost 6 bases, with 10 bases spanning the gap. The germline V gene encodes CDR1 MNHNS and CDR2 SASEGT. This CDR3 spans 13 amino acids. CDR3 sequence reads: CASSDGAEDTQYF. CDR3 DNA sequence: TGTGCCAGCAGTGACGGAGCGGAGGATACGCAGTATTTT.

The genes are TRBV20-1 and TRBJ1-3, with TRBD1 matching over 7 bases. There are 14 residues in the CDR3. In germline, CDR1 is DFQATT, CDR2 SNEGSKA (reference sequence). With V trimmed by 3 bases and J by 0 bases, 2 bases remained unmatched. As DNA, the CDR3 is TGCAGTGCTAGTGGGGACAGCTCTGGAAACACCATATATTTT. Its translation: CSASGDSSGNTIYF.

Relative to its sample, this clone is large. V is TRBV9 and J is TRBJ2-1; D is perhaps TRBD1 (7 bases). Germline V CDR1 and CDR2: SGDLS, YYNGEE. This CDR3 has 16 amino acids. Trimming cost V 0 bases and J 7 bases, with 17 bases left between them. CDR3 DNA sequence: TGTGCCAGCAGCGTAGATTTTCGGACAGGAGGGAATGAGCAGTTCTTC. Protein product: CASSVDFRTGGNEQFF.

The chain links TRBV5-1 to TRBJ2-3, with TRBD1 matching 8 bases. Germline V gene lookup returns CDR1 SGHRS and CDR2 YFSETQ. This CDR3 comprises 14 residues. Trimming removed 4 bases from V and 1 base from J; junction bases left unmatched: 2. DNA for the CDR3: TGCGCCAGCAGCACGGGACAGGGCACAGATACGCAGTATTTT. As protein: CASSTGQGTDTQYF.

V gene TRBV5-5 combines with J gene TRBJ1-2, with a tentative D call TRBD1 (5 bases). The V end lost 4 bases, the J end lost 8 bases, and 18 bases lay between the germline ends. There are 14 residues in the CDR3. Germline lookup yields CDR1 SGHKS and CDR2 YYEKEE (reference sequence). The CDR3 region has the DNA TGTGCCAGCAGCGGGGGACTCCGGGACGGAGGCTACACCTTC. It encodes CASSGGLRDGGYTF.

In its sample, this clone was seen once. The chain couples TRBV18 to TRBJ1-2; 7 nucleotides line up with TRBD1. V lost 0 bases, J lost 7 bases, and 5 bases stayed unmatched. The germline V gene has CDR1 KGHSH and CDR2 LQKENI. The CDR3 totals 14 residues. CDR3 DNA sequence: TGTGCCAGCTCACCACCTGACAGGGTTGGTGGCTACACCTTC. It codes for CASSPPDRVGGYTF.

This clone was found once. This chain joins TRBV19 and TRBJ2-1; 9 bases are a match to TRBD2. Germline CDR1 and CDR2: LNHDA and SQIVND (reference sequence). Trimming removed 8 bases from V and 5 bases from J; junction bases left unmatched: 7. This CDR3 is 14 amino acids long. The CDR3 is CASSSSGANNEQFF. As DNA, the CDR3 is TGTGCCAGTTCCTCTAGCGGGGCAAACAATGAGCAGTTCTTC.

The rearrangement links TRBV11-2 to TRBJ2-3; D might be TRBD1 (6 bases). The CDR3 contains 15 residues. CDR1 is SGHAT, CDR2 FQNNGV, per germline. The V end lost 5 bases, the J end lost 5 bases, and 17 bases lay between the germline ends. This CDR3 is CASSPGALAGDTQYF. The DNA for the CDR3 is TGTGCCAGCAGCCCAGGGGCGCTAGCAGGAGATACGCAGTATTTT.

There are a few counts of this clone. This chain joins TRBV19 and TRBJ2-3, with D tentatively TRBD2 (5 bases). Trimming removed 9 bases from V and 6 bases from J, with 25 bases in between. This CDR3 contains 16 residues. Germline CDR1 and CDR2: LNHDA and SQIVND (reference sequence). This CDR3 is CASTGFSLGSSDTQYF. The CDR3, as DNA: TGTGCCAGCACGGGATTCTCTCTAGGGTCGTCTGATACGCAGTATTTT.

The chain couples TRBV28 to TRBJ1-2; 7 nucleotides match TRBD1. This CDR3 comprises 15 residues. V gave up 5 bases and J gave up 0 bases; unmatched junction bases: 6. CDR1 MDHEN and CDR2 SYDVKM come from the germline V gene. The CDR3 DNA sequence: TGTGCCAGCAGTCCGGACACAGGGGCTAACTATGGCTACACCTTC. Residues: CASSPDTGANYGYTF.